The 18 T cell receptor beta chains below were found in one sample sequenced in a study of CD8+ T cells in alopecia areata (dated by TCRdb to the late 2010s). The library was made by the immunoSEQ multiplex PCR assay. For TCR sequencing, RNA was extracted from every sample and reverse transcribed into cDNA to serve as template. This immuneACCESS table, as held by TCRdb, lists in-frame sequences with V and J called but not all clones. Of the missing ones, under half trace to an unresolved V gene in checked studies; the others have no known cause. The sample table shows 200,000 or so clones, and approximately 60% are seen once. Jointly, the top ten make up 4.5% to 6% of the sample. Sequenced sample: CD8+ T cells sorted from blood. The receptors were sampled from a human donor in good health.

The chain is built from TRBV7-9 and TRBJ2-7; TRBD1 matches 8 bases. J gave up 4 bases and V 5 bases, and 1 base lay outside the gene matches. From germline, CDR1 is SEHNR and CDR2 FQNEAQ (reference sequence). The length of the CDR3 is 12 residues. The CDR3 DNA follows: TGTGCCAGCAGCCGGACAGGGTACGAGCAGTACTTC. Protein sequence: CASSRTGYEQYF.

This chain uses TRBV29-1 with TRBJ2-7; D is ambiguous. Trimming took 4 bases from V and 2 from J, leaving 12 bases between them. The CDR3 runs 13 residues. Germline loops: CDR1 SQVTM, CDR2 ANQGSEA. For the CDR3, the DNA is TGCAGCGTTGGAAGTTACAGCACCTACGAGCAGTACTTC. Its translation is CSVGSYSTYEQYF.

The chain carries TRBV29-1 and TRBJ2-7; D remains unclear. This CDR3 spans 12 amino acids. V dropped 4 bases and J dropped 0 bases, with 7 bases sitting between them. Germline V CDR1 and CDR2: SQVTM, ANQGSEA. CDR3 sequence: CSVGGTSYEQYF. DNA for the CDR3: TGCAGCGTTGGTGGAACCTCCTACGAGCAGTACTTC.

The CDR3, as DNA: TGTGCCAGCAGGGTGGTTCCGGGGTCGGGAGAGCAGTACTTC. This gives the protein CASRVVPGSGEQYF. This chain links TRBV7-9 with TRBJ2-7; a possible D gene is TRBD2 (5 bases). The germline V gene encodes CDR1 SEHNR and CDR2 FQNEAQ (reference sequence). This CDR3 spans 14 amino acids. The V gene lost 6 bases and the J gene lost 7 bases, with 19 bases spanning the gap.

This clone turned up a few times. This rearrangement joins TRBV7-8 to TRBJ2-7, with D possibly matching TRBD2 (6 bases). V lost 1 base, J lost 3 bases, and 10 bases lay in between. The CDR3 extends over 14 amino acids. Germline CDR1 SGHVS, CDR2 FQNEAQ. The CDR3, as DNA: TGTGCCAGCAGCTTAGTCGGAGGGATCTACGAGCAGTACTTC. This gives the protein CASSLVGGIYEQYF.

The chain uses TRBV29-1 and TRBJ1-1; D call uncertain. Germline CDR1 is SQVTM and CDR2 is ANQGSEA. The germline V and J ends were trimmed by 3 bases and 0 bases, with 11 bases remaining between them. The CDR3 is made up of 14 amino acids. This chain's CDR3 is CSVDSMGMNTEAFF. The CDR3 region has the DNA TGCAGCGTTGATAGTATGGGAATGAACACTGAAGCTTTCTTT.

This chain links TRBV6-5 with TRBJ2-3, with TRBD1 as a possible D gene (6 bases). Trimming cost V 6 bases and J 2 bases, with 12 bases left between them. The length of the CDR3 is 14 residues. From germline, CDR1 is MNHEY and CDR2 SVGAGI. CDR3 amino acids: CASSITGPTDTQYF. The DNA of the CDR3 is TGTGCCAGCAGCATCACAGGGCCCACAGATACGCAGTATTTT.

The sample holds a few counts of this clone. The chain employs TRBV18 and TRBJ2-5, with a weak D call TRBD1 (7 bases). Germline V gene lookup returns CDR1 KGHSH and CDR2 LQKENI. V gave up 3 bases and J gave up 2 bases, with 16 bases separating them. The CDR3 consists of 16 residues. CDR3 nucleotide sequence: TGTGCCAGCTCACCCAGGGGGAGGTCGAATCAAGAGACCCAGTACTTC. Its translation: CASSPRGRSNQETQYF.

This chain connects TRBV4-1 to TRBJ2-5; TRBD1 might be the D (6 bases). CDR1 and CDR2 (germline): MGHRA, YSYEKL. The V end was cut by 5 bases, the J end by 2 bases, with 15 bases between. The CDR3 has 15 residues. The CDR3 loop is CASSGRQGLQETQYF. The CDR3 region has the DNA TGCGCCAGCAGCGGACGTCAGGGGCTACAAGAGACCCAGTACTTC.

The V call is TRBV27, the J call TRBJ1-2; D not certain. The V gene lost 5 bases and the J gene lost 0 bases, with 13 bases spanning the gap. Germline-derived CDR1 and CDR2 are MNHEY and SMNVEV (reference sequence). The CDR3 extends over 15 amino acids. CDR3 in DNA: TGTGCCAGCAGTCTAAACAGTGGAGCTAACTATGGCTACACCTTC. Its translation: CASSLNSGANYGYTF.

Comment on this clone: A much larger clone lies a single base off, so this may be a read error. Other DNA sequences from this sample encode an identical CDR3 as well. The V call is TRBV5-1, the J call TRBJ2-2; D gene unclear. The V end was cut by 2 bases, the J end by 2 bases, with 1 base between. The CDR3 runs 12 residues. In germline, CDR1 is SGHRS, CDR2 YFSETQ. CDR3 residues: CASSLNTGELFF. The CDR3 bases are TGCGCCAGCAGCTTAAACACCGGGGAGCTGTTTTTT.

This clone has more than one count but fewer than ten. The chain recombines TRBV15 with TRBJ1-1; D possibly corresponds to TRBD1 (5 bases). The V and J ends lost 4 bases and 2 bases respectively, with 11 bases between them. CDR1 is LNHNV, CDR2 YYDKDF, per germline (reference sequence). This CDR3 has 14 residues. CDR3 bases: TGTGCCACCAGCACCGGGACTCTTAACACTGAAGCTTTCTTT. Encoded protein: CATSTGTLNTEAFF. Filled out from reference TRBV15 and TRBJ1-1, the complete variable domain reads DAMVIQNPRYQVTQFGKPVTLSCSQTLNHNVMYWYQQKSSQAPKLLFHYYDKDFNNEADTPDNFQSRRPNTSFCFLDIRSPGLGDTAMYLCATSTGTLNTEAFFGQGTRLTVV.

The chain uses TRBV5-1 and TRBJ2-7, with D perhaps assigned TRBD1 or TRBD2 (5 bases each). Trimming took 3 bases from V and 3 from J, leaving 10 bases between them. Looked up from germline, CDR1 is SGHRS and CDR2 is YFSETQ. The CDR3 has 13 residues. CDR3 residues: CASSSGSLYEQYF. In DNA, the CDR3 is TGCGCCAGCAGCTCAGGGAGTCTCTACGAGCAGTACTTC. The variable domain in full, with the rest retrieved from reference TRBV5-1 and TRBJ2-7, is KAGVTQTPRYLIKTRGQQVTLSCSPISGHRSVSWYQQTPGQGLQFLFEYFSETQRNKGNFPGRFSGRQFSNSRSEMNVSTLELGDSALYLCASSSGSLYEQYFGPGTRLTVT.

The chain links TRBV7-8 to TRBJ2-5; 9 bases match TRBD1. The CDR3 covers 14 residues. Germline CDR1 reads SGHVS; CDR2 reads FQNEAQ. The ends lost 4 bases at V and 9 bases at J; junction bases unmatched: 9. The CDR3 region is CASSSTGDRAAQYF. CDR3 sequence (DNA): TGTGCCAGCAGCTCCACTGGGGACAGGGCGGCCCAGTACTTC.

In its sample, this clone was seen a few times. The CDR3 DNA follows: TGTGCCAGCAGCTCCGGTGTGAACACTGAAGCTTTCTTT. This sequence encodes CASSSGVNTEAFF. This chain uses TRBV7-8 with TRBJ1-1; D ambiguous. V lost 4 bases and J 0 bases, leaving 6 bases between the germline ends. CDR3 length equals 13 residues. Germline CDR1 SGHVS, CDR2 FQNEAQ.

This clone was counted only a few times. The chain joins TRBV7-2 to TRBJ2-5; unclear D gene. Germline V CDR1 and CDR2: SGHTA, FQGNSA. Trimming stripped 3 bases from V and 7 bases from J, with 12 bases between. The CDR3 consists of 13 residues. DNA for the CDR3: TGTGCCAGCAGCTTCGTCGGGCCCGGGACCCAGTACTTC. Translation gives CASSFVGPGTQYF.

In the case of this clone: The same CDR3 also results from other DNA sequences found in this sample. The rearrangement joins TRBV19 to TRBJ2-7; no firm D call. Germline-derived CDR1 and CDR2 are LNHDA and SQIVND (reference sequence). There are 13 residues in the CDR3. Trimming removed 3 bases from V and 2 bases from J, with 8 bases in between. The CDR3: CASSILGAYEQYF. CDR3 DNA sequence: TGTGCCAGTAGTATTCTGGGCGCCTACGAGCAGTACTTC.

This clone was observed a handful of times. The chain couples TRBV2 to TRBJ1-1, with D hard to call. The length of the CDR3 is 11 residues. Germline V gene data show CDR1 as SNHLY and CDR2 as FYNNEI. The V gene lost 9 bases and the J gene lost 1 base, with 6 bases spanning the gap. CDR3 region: CARAGNTEAFF. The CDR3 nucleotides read TGTGCCAGGGCAGGGAACACTGAAGCTTTCTTT.